The clone carrying this TCR beta chain was detected once. Its matching antigen is unknown. Germline trimming cut 3 bases from V and 4 bases from J; bases unmatched to any gene: 9. The V gene's germline CDR1 is SGDLS and CDR2 YYNGEE. This CDR3 comprises 15 residues. The sample's time point: persistent/refractory GD, antithyroid drugs over 5 years with positive TRAb. RNA from PBMCs was the source of the TCR library. It was an endocrinology department in Xi'an, China, that provided the patients. Arm-PCR of CDR3 regions and iRepertoire HTBI primers were used to build TCR beta libraries. Via MiXCR, TCRdb re-called the multiplex PCR reads, giving one row per CDR3 protein. This table holds about 470,000 distinct CDR3 sequences, roughly 20% found once. These data belong to a study of regulatory T cells in long-lasting Graves disease. About the research overall: The study counted Graves' disease as persistent given over 5 years of antithyroid drugs and positive TSH receptor antibodies.

Findings and caveats of the study: No thyroid tissue was studied; the work used peripheral blood only.

The source was peripheral blood mononuclear cells (PBMCs), collected when the disease was refractory, from a patient treated with antithyroid drugs. The chain couples TRBV9 to TRBJ1-2; TRBD1 aligns across 7 bases. This clonotype was sampled from a female donor with Graves disease. The CDR3 is CASSAYQGDAYGYTF. The CDR3 DNA is TGTGCCAGCAGCGCTTACCAGGGGGACGCCTATGGCTACACCTTC.